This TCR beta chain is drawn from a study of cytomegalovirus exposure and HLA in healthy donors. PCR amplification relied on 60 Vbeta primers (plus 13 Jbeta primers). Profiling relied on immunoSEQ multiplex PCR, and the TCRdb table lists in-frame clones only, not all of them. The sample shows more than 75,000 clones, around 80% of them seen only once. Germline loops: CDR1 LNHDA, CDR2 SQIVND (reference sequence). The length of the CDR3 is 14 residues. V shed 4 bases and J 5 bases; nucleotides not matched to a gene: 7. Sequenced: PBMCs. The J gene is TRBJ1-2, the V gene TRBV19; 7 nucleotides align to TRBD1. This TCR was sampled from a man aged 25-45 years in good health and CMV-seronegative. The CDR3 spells CASSSDRVRYGYTF. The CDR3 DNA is TGTGCCAGTAGTAGCGACAGGGTACGGTATGGCTACACCTTC.